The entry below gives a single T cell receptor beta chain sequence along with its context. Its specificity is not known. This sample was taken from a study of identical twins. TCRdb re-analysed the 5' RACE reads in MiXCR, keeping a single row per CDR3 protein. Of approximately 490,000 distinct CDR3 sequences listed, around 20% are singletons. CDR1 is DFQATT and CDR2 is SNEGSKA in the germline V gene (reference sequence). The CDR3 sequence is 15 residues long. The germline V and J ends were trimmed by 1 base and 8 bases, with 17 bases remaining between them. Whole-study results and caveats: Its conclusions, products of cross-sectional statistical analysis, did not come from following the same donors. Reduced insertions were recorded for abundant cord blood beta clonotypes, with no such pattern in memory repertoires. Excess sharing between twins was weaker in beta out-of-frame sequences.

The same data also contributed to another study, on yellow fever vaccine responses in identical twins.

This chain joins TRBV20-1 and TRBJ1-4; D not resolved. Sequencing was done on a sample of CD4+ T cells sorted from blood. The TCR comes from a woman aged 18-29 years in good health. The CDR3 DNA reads TGCAGTGCTAGAGCGAAGACAACGCCGCCCGAAAAACTGTTTTTT. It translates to CSARAKTTPPEKLFF.